This T cell receptor (beta chain) was documented in a study of human thymus T cells. Thymus tissue was removed during corrective cardiac surgery. Here immunoSEQ multiplex PCR was the method, and the copy in TCRdb shows in-frame clones only, minus some. The table shows roughly 77,000 clones, with approximately 95% occurring only once. Germline lookup yields CDR1 MDHEN and CDR2 SYDVKM. The length of the CDR3 is 19 residues. Trimming cost V 4 bases and J 3 bases; bases outside gene matches: 21. The rearrangement links TRBV28 to TRBJ2-7, with 7 bases that match TRBD2. This receptor was obtained from a girl under three years old with a congenital heart defect but otherwise immunologically healthy. Sequencing was done on a sample of thymus tissue. As DNA, the CDR3 is TGTGCCAGCAGTTCCCCATTAGGGAGGGTGAACAACTTCGGCTACGAGCAGTACTTC. Translation gives CASSSPLGRVNNFGYEQYF. Variable domain in full (rest from reference TRBV28 and TRBJ2-7): DVKVTQSSRYLVKRTGEKVFLECVQDMDHENMFWYRQDPGLGLRLIYFSYDVKMKEKGDIPEGYSVSREKKERFSLILESASTNQTSMYLCASSSPLGRVNNFGYEQYFGPGTRLTVT.